These T cell receptor beta chains were read from a single sample in a study of cytomegalovirus exposure and HLA in healthy donors. Assay: immunoSEQ multiplex PCR; the TCRdb copy retains only in-frame clones and omits some. The table lists around 140,000 clones, over 75% of them singletons. Material: PBMCs. The receptors shown here come from a male donor in good health and CMV-seronegative. Each CDR3 is given with its conserved first and last residue. A D gene is named only where the DNA matches it firmly. The size field is filled for only some rows; it gives once, few, many or a size class.

>TRBV4-1|NA|NA|TRBJ1-3
TGCGCCAGCAGCCGCAATGCCCCCGGGACTTCCTGGAACACCATATATTTT
CASSRNAPGTSWNTIYF
>TRBV7-2|NA|NA|TRBJ1-5
TGTGCCAGCAGCTTATGGGAGGCGCACAATCAGCCCCAGCATTTT
CASSLWEAHNQPQHF
>TRBV7-8|NA|few|TRBJ1-4
TGTGCCAGCAGCTTAGGCAGGTTCGAGAAACTGTTTTTT
CASSLGRFEKLFF
>TRBV19|TRBD2|NA|TRBJ2-3
TGTGCCAGTAGTGGCACTAGCGGGATTTCGACAGGCGACAGGGATACGCAGTATTTT
CASSGTSGISTGDRDTQYF
>TRBV11-2|NA|NA|TRBJ2-5
TGTGCCAGCAGCTGGATACAGGGATTCCAAGAGACCCAGTACTTC
CASSWIQGFQETQYF
>TRBV10-3|NA|NA|TRBJ2-7
TGTGCCACCAAGGGGGAGGGCTCCTACGAGCAGTACTTC
CATKGEGSYEQYF
>TRBV30|NA|once|TRBJ1-5
TGTGCCTACTCTTCTTTACTGAGCAATCAGCCCCAGCATTTT
CAYSSLLSNQPQHF
>TRBV7-9|NA|NA|TRBJ2-7
TGTGCCAGCAGCTTATATGACAAGCCCTACGAGCAGTACTTC
CASSLYDKPYEQYF
>TRBV15|TRBD1|NA|TRBJ2-7
TGTGCCACCAGCAGAGAAGGACAGGGCCTCTACGAGCAGTACTTC
CATSREGQGLYEQYF
>TRBV4-1|TRBD1|NA|TRBJ2-7
TGCGCCAGCAGCCAAGACGGCACAGGGGGCCACGAGCAGTACTTC
CASSQDGTGGHEQYF
>TRBV29-1|TRBD2|NA|TRBJ2-5
TGCAGCGTTGGGGTGCGGGAGGGGGCCGAGACCCAGTACTTC
CSVGVREGAETQYF
>TRBV27|TRBD1|few|TRBJ2-5
TGTGCCAGCAGTTTATCACAGGGGTACCAAGAGACCCAGTACTTC
CASSLSQGYQETQYF
>TRBV7-2|NA|NA|TRBJ1-5
TGTGCCAGCAGCCAGGGCCATCAGCCCCAGCATTTT
CASSQGHQPQHF
>TRBV7-2|TRBD2|NA|TRBJ2-1
TGTGCCAGCAGCTTAAGGCGGGAGGTGTTCTTC
CASSLRREVFF
>TRBV7-9|NA|few|TRBJ2-2
TGTGCCAGCAGCTTAGCTGCCAGAGGCTTCACCGGGGAGCTGTTTTTT
CASSLAARGFTGELFF
>TRBV9|TRBD1|NA|TRBJ2-2
TGTGCCAGCAGCGTAGAGGCAGGGGGCAGGGTCACCGGGGAGCTGTTTTTT
CASSVEAGGRVTGELFF
>TRBV30|NA|NA|TRBJ1-2
TGTGCCTGGAGTGATCCCTTCCCCGTCTATGGCTACACCTTC
CAWSDPFPVYGYTF
>TRBV2|TRBD2|NA|TRBJ2-7
TGTGCCAGCAGTACTGGACTAGCACCTTACGAGCAGTACTTC
CASSTGLAPYEQYF
>TRBV5-4|NA|NA|TRBJ1-5
TGTGCCAGCAGCGAGGAACAGGGTCCCAATCAGCCCCAGCATTTT
CASSEEQGPNQPQHF
>TRBV27|TRBD2|NA|TRBJ2-1
TGTGCCAGCAGTTTATGGCTAGCGGGACACAATGAGCAGTTCTTC
CASSLWLAGHNEQFF
>TRBV28|NA|NA|TRBJ2-1
TGTGCCAGCTGGGACTCCCCAGATGAGCAGTTCTTC
CASWDSPDEQFF
>TRBV5-6|NA|NA|TRBJ2-7
TGTGCCAGCGGGGAGACAGGCCTCGGCGAGCAGTACTTC
CASGETGLGEQYF
>TRBV15|NA|NA|TRBJ1-2
TGTGCCACCAGCAGAGATCAGACAGATGGCTACACCTTC
CATSRDQTDGYTF